The 10 T cell receptor beta chains below all came from one sample that was sequenced in a study of T cell changes during pregnancy in multiple sclerosis. Only in-frame clones appear in the TCRdb table, and some are missing; sequencing was by immunoSEQ multiplex PCR. Of more than 50,000 clones listed, more than 90% were seen once; the top ten hold roughly 1.2%. The source material was peripheral blood, sampled after pregnancy. The receptors here all came from a female donor in good health, enrolled as a control in a pregnancy study.

The chain uses TRBV28 and TRBJ1-6; tentatively, D is TRBD1 (5 bases). The CDR3 is made up of 15 amino acids. The germline gives CDR1 MDHEN, CDR2 SYDVKM. V was shortened by 2 bases and J by 9 bases, with 14 bases between the two germline ends. In DNA form, the CDR3 reads TGTGCCAGCAGTTTAGCGGGGGGATCGAGTTCACCCCTCCACTTT. This translates into CASSLAGGSSSPLHF.

CDR3 region: CASSSTGGGNQPQHF. For the CDR3, the DNA is TGTGCCAGCAGTTCGACAGGGGGTGGCAATCAGCCCCAGCATTTT. The chain is built from TRBV27 and TRBJ1-5, with 9 bases lining up with TRBD1. This CDR3 has 15 amino acids. V shed 4 bases, J shed 2 bases, and the junction held 3 bases outside the gene matches. Germline CDR1 MNHEY, CDR2 SMNVEV (reference sequence).

The chain is built from TRBV5-8 and TRBJ2-3, with TRBD1 as a possible D gene (5 bases). Germline loops: CDR1 SGHTS, CDR2 YDEGEE. The CDR3 covers 12 residues. The V end lost 2 bases, the J end lost 5 bases, and 6 bases lay between the germline ends. CDR3 nucleotides: TGTGCCAGCAGCTTCGACAGAGATACGCAGTATTTT. It specifies CASSFDRDTQYF. Together with reference TRBV5-8 and TRBJ2-3, the CDR3 gives the full variable domain: EAGVTQSPTHLIKTRGQQATLRCSPISGHTSVYWYQQALGLGLQFLLWYDEGEERNRGNFPPRFSGRQFPNYSSELNVNALELEDSALYLCASSFDRDTQYFGPGTRLTVL.

The chain combines TRBV19 with TRBJ1-2; perhaps TRBD1 as D (6 bases). Trimming left V 10 bases short and J 2 bases short, with 17 bases between. Germline assignment: CDR1 LNHDA and CDR2 SQIVND (reference sequence). CDR3 size: 14 residues. In DNA form, the CDR3 reads TGTGCCACCTCCGTGGCGGGGGCAAACTATGGCTACACCTTC. Protein product: CATSVAGANYGYTF.

The CDR3 protein is CASSFPRGENYGYTF. The CDR3 bases are TGTGCCAGCAGCTTCCCAAGGGGTGAAAACTATGGCTACACCTTC. This chain links TRBV11-2 with TRBJ1-2; weak D call: TRBD1 (5 bases). V shed 3 bases and J shed 2 bases, with 13 bases lying between them. The CDR3 has 15 residues. Germline V gives CDR1 SGHAT, CDR2 FQNNGV.

This rearrangement joins TRBV4-2 to TRBJ1-5, with 8 bases identical to TRBD1. V lost 1 base and J lost 0; bases outside the gene matches: 11. The CDR3 is 19 amino acids. CDR1 and CDR2 from the germline V gene are LGHNA and YNFKEQ. Here the CDR3 reads CASSQVRDRHTYSNQPQHF. The CDR3, as DNA: TGTGCCAGCAGCCAAGTGAGGGACAGGCATACTTATAGCAATCAGCCCCAGCATTTT.

The rearrangement joins TRBV27 to TRBJ1-5, with 9 bases identical to TRBD1. The V gene's germline CDR1 is MNHEY and CDR2 SMNVEV (reference sequence). The J segment lost 7 bases and the V segment lost 5 bases, leaving 6 bases of the junction unmatched. The CDR3 length is 14 residues. DNA for the CDR3: TGTGCCAGCAGTCCGGGACAGGGATTACAGCCCCAGCATTTT. Translated, it gives CASSPGQGLQPQHF.

This chain connects TRBV19 to TRBJ2-3; 8 positions match TRBD1. CDR3 length: 18 amino acids. CDR1 and CDR2 from the germline V gene are LNHDA and SQIVND (reference sequence). The trim removed 5 bases at V and 0 bases at J, leaving 13 bases unmatched. In DNA, the CDR3 is TGTGCCAGTAGTGGGAGCGGACAGGGACATCCTAGCACAGATACGCAGTATTTT. Residues: CASSGSGQGHPSTDTQYF.

J is TRBJ2-5 and V is TRBV10-3, with D perhaps TRBD2 (6 bases). The CDR3 extends over 16 amino acids. Trimming took off 6 bases at V and 2 bases at J, with 19 bases between the two ends. Germline assignment: CDR1 ENHRY and CDR2 SYGVKD. CDR3 region: CAISGRGSTIQETQYF. The CDR3 DNA reads TGTGCCATCAGCGGGCGGGGATCGACGATACAAGAGACCCAGTACTTC.

V and J are TRBV5-1 and TRBJ2-1; 10 nucleotides agree with TRBD2. This CDR3 has 16 amino acids. The V gene end was trimmed by 6 bases and the J gene end by 6 bases; junction bases not matched to a gene: 12. CDR1 and CDR2 (germline): SGHRS, YFSETQ. CDR3 residues: CASTPGRLAGANEQFF. The CDR3 DNA follows: TGCGCCAGCACCCCCGGCCGGCTAGCGGGGGCCAATGAGCAGTTCTTC.